The clone carrying this TCR beta chain was detected only a few times. Its antigen is not identified. With constant-segment primers, 5'RACE yielded cDNA libraries of TCR alpha and TCR beta that carried sample barcodes and UMIs. TCRdb recomputed calls from the 5' RACE reads with MiXCR, one row per CDR3 protein. The sample holds 450,000 to 650,000 distinct CDR3 sequences; about 22% are singletons and the top ten take about 8.7%. The CDR3 is 14 residues long. Germline CDR1 reads LGHNA; CDR2 reads YNFKEQ. Deletions cut 3 bases from V and 10 bases from J, with 16 bases between. This sample was included in a study of T-cell memory formation after mild COVID-19. As for the study in general: Among the donors, TCR clusters were largely specific to each donor. Study results and limitations: Clones contracting over day 15 to 85 were CD4/CD8 balanced, with later expanders leaning CD4+. For contracting clones, CD4+ ones sat mainly in CM and EM, CD8+ in EMRA.

This clonotype originated in an adult woman who had mild COVID-19 (a few samples of this study predate the infection). Cell type and time point are not known. Sequenced sample: PBMCs or a T cell subset sorted from them (not recorded which). The gene calls are TRBV4-2 and TRBJ1-5; no clear D. The CDR3 DNA is TGTGCCAGCAGCCAGGATTCAGGCACCGGACCCCAGCATTTT. Encoded protein: CASSQDSGTGPQHF.